This TCR beta chain was recovered during a study of human T cells and chemical hapten exposure. The time point here: patch test 2, 6 weeks after DPC sensitization. Sample treatment: therapeutic diphenylcyclopropenone sensitization with weekly scalp DPC. As regards this clonotype: Its antigen is currently unknown.

TCRdb re-called the RACE reads with MiXCR, one entry per CDR3 protein. The sample consists of 73,000 or so distinct CDR3 sequences, 8.5% of them appearing once. The CDR3 contains 14 residues. CDR1 LNHDA and CDR2 SQIVND come from the germline V gene (reference sequence). Trimming removed 6 bases from V and 4 bases from J, with 12 bases in between. General observations from the study: The study found expanded TCRs formed significantly more large CDR3 similarity clusters than controls. It should be noted that donors had alopecia, so their immune response may differ from healthy people's.

The clonotype comes from a woman between 50 and 59 years old with alopecia areata. Some clones in this sample may be carry-over from other donors' samples. This rearrangement joins TRBV19 to TRBJ2-2, with D possibly being TRBD1 or TRBD2 (6 bases each). The sequences come from whole blood, collected in connection with sensitization to the hapten diphenylcyclopropenone (DPC). Written as DNA, the CDR3 is TGTGCCAGTAGGTCCGGGGGCGGCACCGGGGAGCTGTTTTTT. This encodes CASRSGGGTGELFF.